The next 23 T cell receptor beta chains were all read from a single sample in a study of blood T cells in healthy people across ages. Alongside a J-beta primer mix, a sample-barcoded 5' primer served in a second PCR lasting about 7 to 11 cycles. Each CDR3 protein is one row after TCRdb ran MiXCR on the 5' RACE reads. The table has some 900,000 distinct CDR3 sequences, 45% to 50% seen once. The sample taken for sequencing was blood. The source is a man aged 25 to 40 in good health.

This chain joins TRBV4-1 and TRBJ2-1; perhaps TRBD2 as D (6 bases). The CDR3 has 15 amino acids. The germline V gene encodes CDR1 MGHRA and CDR2 YSYEKL. V was trimmed by 0 bases and J by 7 bases, leaving 13 bases between them. The CDR3 DNA reads TGCGCCAGCAGCCAAGATCCCCCAGGGAGGAATGAGCAGTTCTTC. Its translation is CASSQDPPGRNEQFF.

This clonotype was counted many times. The V gene is TRBV5-1, the J gene TRBJ1-1; D gene ambiguous. Between the trimmed V and J ends, which lost 6 bases and 1 base, there was a span of 10 bases. The CDR3 runs to 13 residues. Per the germline V gene, CDR1 is SGHRS and CDR2 is YFSETQ. Here the CDR3 DNA reads TGCGCCAGCATGTTTAATGGGAACACTGAAGCTTTCTTT. Translating gives CASMFNGNTEAFF.

This clonotype was detected only a few times. The chain joins TRBV11-2 to TRBJ1-2; 11 nucleotides match TRBD1. V shed 7 bases and J 0 bases; nucleotides not matched to a gene: 10. CDR3 length: 17 amino acids. CDR1 is SGHAT and CDR2 is FQNNGV in the germline V gene. The CDR3 loop reads CASTIGTGGEANYGYTF. CDR3 DNA: TGTGCCAGCACCATCGGGACAGGGGGAGAAGCTAACTATGGCTACACCTTC.

This clonotype was picked up a small number of times. The rearrangement joins TRBV5-1 to TRBJ1-6, with TRBD1 matching 9 bases. The CDR3 is 17 amino acids. Germline CDR1 SGHRS, CDR2 YFSETQ. Trimming removed 0 bases from V and 7 bases from J; junction bases left unmatched: 8. Here the CDR3 DNA reads TGCGCCAGCAGCTTGGCGGGGAACAGGGGGCGAAATTCACCCCTCCACTTT. This codes for CASSLAGNRGRNSPLHF.

This clonotype was observed a handful of times. The chain links TRBV7-2 to TRBJ2-7; perhaps D is TRBD1 or TRBD2 (6 bases each). The germline V gene has CDR1 SGHTA and CDR2 FQGNSA. V lost 4 bases, J lost 0 bases, and 13 bases lay in between. This CDR3 has 15 amino acids. The CDR3 bases are TGTGCCAGCAGCTCGCGGGACAAAAGCTCCTACGAGCAGTACTTC. It specifies CASSSRDKSSYEQYF.

The V gene is TRBV4-1, the J gene TRBJ2-7; the match to TRBD2 covers 9 bases. The V segment lost 4 bases and the J segment 2 bases; nucleotides outside the gene matches: 3. The germline V gene encodes CDR1 MGHRA and CDR2 YSYEKL. The CDR3 has 14 residues. CDR3 sequence (DNA): TGCGCCAGCAGCCCGCGGGAGGGGGCCTACGAGCAGTACTTC. Translation gives CASSPREGAYEQYF.

The chain uses TRBV29-1 and TRBJ1-2; 9 bases match TRBD1. This CDR3 region has 12 residues. V lost 4 bases and J lost 8; bases outside the gene matches: 5. Germline assignment: CDR1 SQVTM and CDR2 ANQGSEA. The chain's CDR3 is CSVGDRASGYTF. The CDR3 DNA reads TGCAGCGTTGGGGACAGGGCGAGCGGCTACACCTTC.

The CDR3 region is CAISDGGTSGGRGTDTQYF. DNA for the CDR3: TGTGCCATCAGTGACGGGGGGACTAGCGGGGGGCGGGGCACAGATACGCAGTATTTT. The genes are TRBV10-3 and TRBJ2-3; TRBD2 matches at 15 bases. This CDR3 has 19 residues. Germline V gene data show CDR1 as ENHRY and CDR2 as SYGVKD. J lost 1 base, V lost 3 bases, and 8 bases had no gene match.

This chain joins TRBV7-9 and TRBJ2-2; D not certain. The CDR3 is 14 amino acids. The germline CDR1 and CDR2 sequences are SEHNR and FQNEAQ (reference sequence). V gave up 5 bases and J gave up 5 bases, with 12 bases separating them. The CDR3 DNA is TGTGCCAGCAGCCTGGCGATCGGGACCGGGGAGCTGTTTTTT. Amino acid sequence: CASSLAIGTGELFF.

The chain is built from TRBV6-5 and TRBJ1-1; possibly TRBD1 for D (5 bases). CDR3 length: 14 amino acids. In germline, CDR1 is MNHEY, CDR2 SVGAGI. The V end was cut by 4 bases, the J end by 5 bases, with 14 bases between. The CDR3 sequence is CASSLSQGETEAFF. The CDR3 bases are TGTGCCAGCAGTTTGAGTCAGGGAGAGACTGAAGCTTTCTTT.

This clonotype was detected many times. The gene calls are TRBV28 and TRBJ1-2; 9 bases fit TRBD1. The V gene's germline CDR1 is MDHEN and CDR2 SYDVKM. V lost 7 bases to trimming and J lost 1 base; unmatched junction nucleotides: 7. The CDR3 sequence is 15 residues long. This CDR3 reads CASTLPGQGNYGYTF. CDR3 bases: TGTGCCAGCACCCTCCCGGGACAGGGTAACTATGGCTACACCTTC.

Only a few counts were recorded for this clonotype. The rearrangement links TRBV20-1 to TRBJ2-5; D perhaps matches TRBD2 (6 bases). This CDR3 has 13 residues. Trimming took off 6 bases at V and 0 bases at J, with 11 bases between the two ends. Looked up from germline, CDR1 is DFQATT and CDR2 is SNEGSKA (reference sequence). In DNA, the CDR3 is TGCAGTGCCGGGGGACCTAACCAAGAGACCCAGTACTTC. This sequence encodes CSAGGPNQETQYF.

In the case of this clonotype: One junction end does not reproduce the germline sequence, and a read error may be involved. This chain connects TRBV7-9 to TRBJ1-5; 10 bases map to TRBD1. CDR1 SEHNR and CDR2 FQNEAQ come from the germline V gene (reference sequence). The CDR3 is 16 residues long. This chain's CDR3 is CASSLGTGDSSQPQHF. CDR3 DNA sequence: TGTGCCAGCAGCTTGGGGACAGGGGATAGCAGTCAGCCCCAGCATTTT. The variable domain in full, completed from reference TRBV7-9 and TRBJ1-5, reads DTGVSQNPRHKITKRGQNVTFRCDPISEHNRLYWYRQTLGQGPEFLTYFQNEAQLEKSRLLSDRFSAERPKGSFSTLEIQRTEQGDSAMYLCASSLGTGDSSQPQHFGDGTRLSIL.

This chain joins TRBV30 and TRBJ2-7, with D maybe TRBD1 (6 bases). There are 13 residues in the CDR3. CDR1 and CDR2 from the germline V gene are GTSNPN and SVGIG (reference sequence). The germline V and J ends were trimmed by 0 bases and 5 bases, with 11 bases remaining between them. CDR3 amino acids: CAWSVQGSDEQYF. The CDR3 DNA reads as TGTGCCTGGAGTGTCCAGGGGAGCGACGAGCAGTACTTC.

This clonotype was observed a handful of times. The CDR3 reads CASSKSGSGANVLTF. The CDR3, as DNA: TGTGCCAGCAGTAAATCGGGATCCGGGGCCAACGTCCTGACTTTC. The gene calls are TRBV6-1 and TRBJ2-6; TRBD2 might be the D (5 bases). V lost 5 bases to trimming and J lost 4 bases, with 12 bases between them. The CDR3 is 15 amino acids. Germline V CDR1 and CDR2: MNHNS, SASEGT.

The chain joins TRBV18 to TRBJ2-7, with 10 bases aligning to TRBD1. J gave up 7 bases and V 4 bases, and 10 bases lay outside the gene matches. CDR3 length equals 15 residues. In germline, CDR1 is KGHSH, CDR2 LQKENI. This CDR3 reads CASSLGQGVYNEQYF. In DNA, the CDR3 is TGTGCCAGCTCACTAGGACAGGGGGTGTACAATGAGCAGTACTTC.

The chain combines TRBV3-1 with TRBJ2-1; D is unresolved. Trimming removed 6 bases from V and 0 bases from J, with 12 bases in between. From germline, CDR1 is LGHDT and CDR2 YNNKEL (reference sequence). The CDR3 spans 15 residues. CDR3 in DNA: TGTGCCAGCAGACACGCCATGAGCTCCTACAATGAGCAGTTCTTC. Its protein product is CASRHAMSSYNEQFF.

The chain joins TRBV25-1 to TRBJ1-6; TRBD1 is a possible D gene (5 bases). The CDR3 length is 16 residues. The V and J ends lost 8 bases and 7 bases respectively, with 21 bases between them. Germline loops: CDR1 MGHDK, CDR2 SYGVNS. CDR3 sequence (DNA): TGTGCCAGCCGATCCCCGGGGGGGGACCTCAATTCACCCCTCCACTTT. Protein sequence: CASRSPGGDLNSPLHF.

The chain couples TRBV11-2 to TRBJ2-7; 7 bases agree with TRBD1. Trimming took 5 bases from V and 3 from J; bases not matched to a gene: 13. Germline V gene data show CDR1 as SGHAT and CDR2 as FQNNGV. The CDR3 is 16 residues long. The CDR3 protein is CASSTDRDSTFYEQYF. CDR3 DNA sequence: TGTGCCAGCAGCACTGACCGGGACAGCACTTTCTACGAGCAGTACTTC.

This clonotype was detected only a few times. Just one base apart from a much larger clone, this may be a read error. The chain employs TRBV11-2 and TRBJ2-1; TRBD2 might be the D (7 bases). The CDR3 length is 12 residues. Germline V gives CDR1 SGHAT, CDR2 FQNNGV. V was cut by 2 bases and J by 9 bases, with 8 bases left in between. CDR3 residues: CASSLRGGEQFF. CDR3 DNA: TGTGCCAGCAGCTTAAGGGGGGGTGAGCAGTTCTTC.

The rearrangement joins TRBV7-2 to TRBJ2-5; the match to TRBD2 covers 9 bases. Germline V gene sequence: CDR1 SGHTA, CDR2 FQGNSA. Trimming at V came to 0 bases and at J to 11 bases, leaving 13 bases not matched to a gene. This CDR3 is built from 16 residues. CDR3 DNA sequence: TGTGCCAGCAGCTTAGCGCTCGCGGGGGGGTACAATGAGCAGTACTTC. It specifies CASSLALAGGYNEQYF. The variable domain in full, completed from reference TRBV7-2 and TRBJ2-5, reads GAGVSQSPSNKVTEKGKDVELRCDPISGHTALYWYRQSLGQGLEFLIYFQGNSAPDKSGLPSDRFSAERTGGSVSTLTIQRTQQEDSAVYLCASSLALAGGYNEQYFGPGTRLLVL.

This clonotype has only a few counts. This chain's CDR3 is CASSVEGTGRQETQYF. In DNA, the CDR3 is TGTGCCAGCAGCGTAGAAGGGACAGGCCGACAAGAGACCCAGTACTTC. The chain recombines TRBV9 with TRBJ2-5, with 8 bases matching TRBD1. This CDR3 spans 16 amino acids. J lost 2 bases, V lost 0 bases, and 6 bases had no gene match. Germline V gene sequence: CDR1 SGDLS, CDR2 YYNGEE.

Regarding this clonotype: The junction and the germline gene differ at one end; a read error may be behind it. This chain connects TRBV4-2 to TRBJ2-3; TRBD1 matches 8 bases. Germline values: CDR1 LGHNA, CDR2 YNFKEQ. The CDR3 runs to 14 residues. CDR3 bases: TGTACCAGCAGCCAGGACAGGGGCACAGATACGCAGTATTTT. Residues: CTSSQDRGTDTQYF.